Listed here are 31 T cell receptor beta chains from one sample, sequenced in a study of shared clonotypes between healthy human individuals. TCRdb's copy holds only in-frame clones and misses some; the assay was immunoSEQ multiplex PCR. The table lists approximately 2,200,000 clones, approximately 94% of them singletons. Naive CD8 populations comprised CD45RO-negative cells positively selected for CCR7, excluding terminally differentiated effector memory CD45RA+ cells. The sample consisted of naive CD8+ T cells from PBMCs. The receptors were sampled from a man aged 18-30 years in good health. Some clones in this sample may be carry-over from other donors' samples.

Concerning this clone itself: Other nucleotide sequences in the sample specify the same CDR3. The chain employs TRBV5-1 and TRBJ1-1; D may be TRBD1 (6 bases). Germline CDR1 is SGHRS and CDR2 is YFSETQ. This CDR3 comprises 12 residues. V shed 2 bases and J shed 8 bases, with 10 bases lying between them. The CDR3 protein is CASSFGGTEAFF. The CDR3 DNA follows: TGCGCCAGCAGCTTTGGGGGGACAGAAGCTTTCTTT.

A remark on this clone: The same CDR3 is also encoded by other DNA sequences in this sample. In nucleotides, the CDR3 is TGTGCCAGCAGCTTGGGCCCTCCCTACGAGCAGTACTTC. Protein product: CASSLGPPYEQYF. The chain carries TRBV5-4 and TRBJ2-7, with no clear D. This CDR3 comprises 13 residues. V was cut by 0 bases and J by 2 bases, with 6 bases left in between. Germline CDR1 and CDR2: SGHNT and YYREEE (reference sequence).

CDR3 region: CASSIRRVDYGYTF. The CDR3 bases are TGTGCCAGTAGTATAAGGAGGGTGGACTATGGCTACACCTTC. The chain joins TRBV19 to TRBJ1-2, with D unresolved. CDR1 and CDR2 (germline): LNHDA, SQIVND (reference sequence). Deletions cut 2 bases from V and 3 bases from J, with 10 bases between. The CDR3 runs 14 residues.

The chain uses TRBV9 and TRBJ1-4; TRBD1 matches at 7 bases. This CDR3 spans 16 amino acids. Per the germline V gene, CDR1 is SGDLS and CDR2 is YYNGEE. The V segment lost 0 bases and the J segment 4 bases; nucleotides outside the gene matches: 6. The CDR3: CASSVVPGGRNEKLFF. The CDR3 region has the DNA TGTGCCAGCAGCGTAGTCCCAGGGGGACGTAATGAAAAACTGTTTTTT.

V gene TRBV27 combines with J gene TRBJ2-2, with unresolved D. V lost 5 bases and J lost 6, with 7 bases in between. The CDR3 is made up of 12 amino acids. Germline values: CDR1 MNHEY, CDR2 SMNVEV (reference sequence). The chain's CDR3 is CASSPTPGELFF. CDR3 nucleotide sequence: TGTGCCAGCAGTCCAACCCCCGGGGAGCTGTTTTTT.

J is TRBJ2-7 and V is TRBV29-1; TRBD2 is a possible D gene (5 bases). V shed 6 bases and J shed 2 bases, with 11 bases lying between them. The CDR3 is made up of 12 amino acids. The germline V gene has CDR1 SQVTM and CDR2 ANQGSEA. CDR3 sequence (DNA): TGCAGCGTCCTCGGGGAAACCTACGAGCAGTACTTC. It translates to CSVLGETYEQYF.

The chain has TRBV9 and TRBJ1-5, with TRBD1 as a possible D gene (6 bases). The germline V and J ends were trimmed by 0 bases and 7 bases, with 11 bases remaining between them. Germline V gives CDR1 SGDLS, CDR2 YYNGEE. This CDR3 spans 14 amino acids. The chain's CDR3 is CASSVVGAWQPQHF. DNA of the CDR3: TGTGCCAGCAGCGTAGTGGGGGCCTGGCAGCCCCAGCATTTT.

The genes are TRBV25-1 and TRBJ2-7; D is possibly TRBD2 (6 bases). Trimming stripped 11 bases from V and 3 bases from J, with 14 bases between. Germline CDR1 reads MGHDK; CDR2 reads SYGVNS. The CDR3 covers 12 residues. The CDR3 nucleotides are TGTGCCGCGGGAACCGGGAGCTACGAGCAGTACTTC. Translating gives CAAGTGSYEQYF.

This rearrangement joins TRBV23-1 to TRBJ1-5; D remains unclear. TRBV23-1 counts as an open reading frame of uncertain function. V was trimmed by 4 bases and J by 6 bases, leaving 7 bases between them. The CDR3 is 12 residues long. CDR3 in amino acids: CASSRRVQPQHF. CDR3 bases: TGCGCCAGCAGTCGGAGGGTTCAGCCCCAGCATTTT.

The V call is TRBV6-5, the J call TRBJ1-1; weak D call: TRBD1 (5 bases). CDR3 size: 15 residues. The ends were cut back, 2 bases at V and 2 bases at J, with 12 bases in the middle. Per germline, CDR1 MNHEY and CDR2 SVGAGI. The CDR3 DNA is TGTGCCAGCAGTTACGTCGACAGTGTTAACACTGAAGCTTTCTTT. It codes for CASSYVDSVNTEAFF.

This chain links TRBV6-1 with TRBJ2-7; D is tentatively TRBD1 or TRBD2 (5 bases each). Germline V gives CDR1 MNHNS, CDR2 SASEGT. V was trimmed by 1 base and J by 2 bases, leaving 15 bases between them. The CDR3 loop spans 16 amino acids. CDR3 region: CASSEVGPWGAYEQYF. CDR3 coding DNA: TGTGCCAGCAGTGAAGTGGGACCCTGGGGAGCCTACGAGCAGTACTTC.

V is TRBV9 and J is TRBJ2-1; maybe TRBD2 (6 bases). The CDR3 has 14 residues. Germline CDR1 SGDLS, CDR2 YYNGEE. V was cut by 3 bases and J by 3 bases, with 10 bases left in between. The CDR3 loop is CASSGGVVYNEQFF. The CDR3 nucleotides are TGTGCCAGCAGCGGGGGGGTTGTCTACAATGAGCAGTTCTTC.

CDR3 region: CASSLTGTSGNTIYF. The CDR3 DNA reads TGTGCCAGCAGTTTAACAGGGACCTCTGGAAACACCATATATTTT. The chain recombines TRBV28 with TRBJ1-3, with D perhaps matching TRBD1 (6 bases). The V end was cut by 2 bases, the J end by 0 bases, with 8 bases between. The CDR3 loop spans 15 amino acids. The V gene's germline CDR1 is MDHEN and CDR2 SYDVKM.

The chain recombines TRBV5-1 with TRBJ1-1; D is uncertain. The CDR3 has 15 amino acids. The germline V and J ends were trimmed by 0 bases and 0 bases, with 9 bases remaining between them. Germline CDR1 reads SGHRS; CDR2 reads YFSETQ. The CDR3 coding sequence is TGCGCCAGCAGCTTGGAGACACCCTTGAACACTGAAGCTTTCTTT. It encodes CASSLETPLNTEAFF.

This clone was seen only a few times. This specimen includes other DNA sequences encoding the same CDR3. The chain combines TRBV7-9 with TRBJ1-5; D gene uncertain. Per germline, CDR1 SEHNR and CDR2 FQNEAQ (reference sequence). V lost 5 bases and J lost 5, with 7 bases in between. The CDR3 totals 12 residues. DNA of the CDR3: TGTGCCAGCAGCGCCTGGGATCAGCCCCAGCATTTT. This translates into CASSAWDQPQHF.

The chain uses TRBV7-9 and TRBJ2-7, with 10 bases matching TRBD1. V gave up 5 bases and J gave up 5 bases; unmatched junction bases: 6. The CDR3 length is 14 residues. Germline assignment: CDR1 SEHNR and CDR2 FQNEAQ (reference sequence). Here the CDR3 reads CASSRDRGINEQYF. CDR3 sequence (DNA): TGTGCCAGCAGCCGGGACAGGGGAATCAACGAGCAGTACTTC.

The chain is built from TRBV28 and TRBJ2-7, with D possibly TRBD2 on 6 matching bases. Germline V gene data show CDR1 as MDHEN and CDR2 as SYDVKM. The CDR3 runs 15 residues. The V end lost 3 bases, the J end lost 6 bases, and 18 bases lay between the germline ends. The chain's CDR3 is CASSLWGESLSEQYF. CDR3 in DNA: TGTGCCAGCAGTTTGTGGGGGGAGTCTCTTAGCGAGCAGTACTTC.

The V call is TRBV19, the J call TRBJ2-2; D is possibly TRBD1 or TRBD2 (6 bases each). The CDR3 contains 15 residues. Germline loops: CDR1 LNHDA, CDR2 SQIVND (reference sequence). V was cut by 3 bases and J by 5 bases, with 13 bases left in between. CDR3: CASSMGGLSTGELFF. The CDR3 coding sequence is TGTGCCAGTAGTATGGGGGGCCTGAGTACCGGGGAGCTGTTTTTT. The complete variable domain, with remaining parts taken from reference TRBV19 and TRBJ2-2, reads DGGITQSPKYLFRKEGQNVTLSCEQNLNHDAMYWYRQDPGQGLRLIYYSQIVNDFQKGDIAEGYSVSREKKESFPLTVTSAQKNPTAFYLCASSMGGLSTGELFFGEGSRLTVL.

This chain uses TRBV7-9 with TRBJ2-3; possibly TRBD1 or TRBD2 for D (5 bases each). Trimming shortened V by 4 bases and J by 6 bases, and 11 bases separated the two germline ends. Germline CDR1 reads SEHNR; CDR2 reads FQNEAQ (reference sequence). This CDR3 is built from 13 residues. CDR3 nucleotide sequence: TGTGCCAGCAGCTGGGGACGCTCGGATACGCAGTATTTT. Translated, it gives CASSWGRSDTQYF.

CDR3 in amino acids: CASWGSGANVLTF. CDR3 DNA sequence: TGTGCCAGTTGGGGCTCTGGGGCCAACGTCCTGACTTTC. V gene TRBV6-6 combines with J gene TRBJ2-6; D not resolved. In germline, CDR1 is MNHNY, CDR2 SVGAGI (reference sequence). Trimming shortened V by 9 bases and J by 0 bases, and 6 bases separated the two germline ends. This CDR3 has 13 residues.

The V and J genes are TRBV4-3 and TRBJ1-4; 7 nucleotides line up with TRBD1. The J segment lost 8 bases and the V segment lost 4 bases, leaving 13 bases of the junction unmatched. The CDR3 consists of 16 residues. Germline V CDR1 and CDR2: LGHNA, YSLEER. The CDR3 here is CASSRLTGQPGEKLFF. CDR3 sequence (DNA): TGCGCCAGCAGCCGATTAACGGGACAGCCTGGGGAAAAACTGTTTTTT.

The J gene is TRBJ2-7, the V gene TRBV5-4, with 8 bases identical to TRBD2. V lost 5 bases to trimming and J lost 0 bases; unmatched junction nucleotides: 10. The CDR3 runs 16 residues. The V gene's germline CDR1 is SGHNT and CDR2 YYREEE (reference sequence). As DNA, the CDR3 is TGTGCCAGCAGTTATACTAGCGGAGCCTCCTCCTACGAGCAGTACTTC. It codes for CASSYTSGASSYEQYF.

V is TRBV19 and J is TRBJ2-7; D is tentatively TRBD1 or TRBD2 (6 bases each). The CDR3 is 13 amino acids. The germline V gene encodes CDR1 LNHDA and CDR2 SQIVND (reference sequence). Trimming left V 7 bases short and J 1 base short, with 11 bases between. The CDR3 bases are TGTGCCAGTAAAAAAGGGGGGTCCTACGAGCAGTACTTC. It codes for CASKKGGSYEQYF.

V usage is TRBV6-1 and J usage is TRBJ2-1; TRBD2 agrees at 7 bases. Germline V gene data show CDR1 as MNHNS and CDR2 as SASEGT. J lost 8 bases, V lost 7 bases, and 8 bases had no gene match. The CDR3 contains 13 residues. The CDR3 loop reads CASTGGRMYEQFF. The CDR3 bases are TGTGCCAGCACCGGCGGGAGAATGTATGAGCAGTTCTTC.

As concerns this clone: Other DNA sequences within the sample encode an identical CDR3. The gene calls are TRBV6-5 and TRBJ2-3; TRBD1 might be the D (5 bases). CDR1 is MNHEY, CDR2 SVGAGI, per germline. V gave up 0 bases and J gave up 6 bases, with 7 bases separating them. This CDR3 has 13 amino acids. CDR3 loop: CASSYSSGDTQYF. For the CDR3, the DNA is TGTGCCAGCAGTTACTCCTCAGGGGATACGCAGTATTTT.

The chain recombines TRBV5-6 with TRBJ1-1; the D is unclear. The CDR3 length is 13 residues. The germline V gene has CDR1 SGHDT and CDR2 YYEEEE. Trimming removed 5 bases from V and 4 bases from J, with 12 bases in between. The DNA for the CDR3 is TGTGCCAGCAGTGGCGTCGGTATCACTGAAGCTTTCTTT. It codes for CASSGVGITEAFF.

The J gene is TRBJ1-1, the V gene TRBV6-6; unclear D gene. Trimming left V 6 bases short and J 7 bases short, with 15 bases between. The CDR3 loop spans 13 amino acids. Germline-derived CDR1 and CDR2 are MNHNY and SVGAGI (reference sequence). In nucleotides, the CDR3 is TGTGCCAGCAGCCCAGGACCGGCCTTTGAAGCTTTCTTT. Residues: CASSPGPAFEAFF.

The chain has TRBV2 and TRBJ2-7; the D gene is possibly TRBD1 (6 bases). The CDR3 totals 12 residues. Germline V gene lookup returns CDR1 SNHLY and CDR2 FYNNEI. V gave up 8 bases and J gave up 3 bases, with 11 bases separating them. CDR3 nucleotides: TGTGCCAGCGGCCGGGACAACTACGAGCAGTACTTC. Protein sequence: CASGRDNYEQYF.

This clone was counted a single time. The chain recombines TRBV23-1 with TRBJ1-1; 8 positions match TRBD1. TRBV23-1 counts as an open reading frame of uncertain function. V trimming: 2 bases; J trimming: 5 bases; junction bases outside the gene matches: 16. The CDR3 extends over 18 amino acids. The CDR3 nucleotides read TGCGCCAGCAGTCAAGCCGCGACGCAAAGGGACAGGCCTACTGAAGCTTTCTTT. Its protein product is CASSQAATQRDRPTEAFF.

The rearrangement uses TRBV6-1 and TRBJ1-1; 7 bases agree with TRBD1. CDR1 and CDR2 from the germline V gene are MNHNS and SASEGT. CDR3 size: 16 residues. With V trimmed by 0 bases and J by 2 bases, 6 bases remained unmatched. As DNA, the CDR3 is TGTGCCAGCAGTGAAGCGAAGGGGGCGCTTAACACTGAAGCTTTCTTT. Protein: CASSEAKGALNTEAFF.

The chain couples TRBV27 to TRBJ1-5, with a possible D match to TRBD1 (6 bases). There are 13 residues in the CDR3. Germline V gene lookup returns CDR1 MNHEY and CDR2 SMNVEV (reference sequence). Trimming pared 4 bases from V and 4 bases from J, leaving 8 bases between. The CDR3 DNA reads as TGTGCCAGCAGTTGGGACAAAAATCAGCCCCAGCATTTT. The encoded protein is CASSWDKNQPQHF.